This T cell receptor beta chain derives from a study of cytomegalovirus exposure and HLA in healthy donors. Study-wide results and limits: An analysis done earlier found most TCR beta V segments productive about 90% or about 30% of the time. According to the study, around 160 TCR beta chains were cytomegalovirus-associated.

Germline CDR1 and CDR2: MNHNS and SASEGT. The CDR3 is 15 amino acids. V was pared by 5 bases and J by 3 bases, with 8 bases of the junction left unmatched. PCR amplification relied on 60 Vbeta primers (plus 13 Jbeta primers). TCRdb keeps only in-frame clones here, not all; method: immunoSEQ multiplex PCR. The sample carries roughly 280,000 clones, more than 55% recorded once. A word on this clone: What it binds is not known.

This chain joins TRBV6-1 and TRBJ2-7; 9 bases agree with TRBD2. Source material: PBMCs. This clonotype was obtained from a female donor in good health and CMV-seronegative. The CDR3 is CASSTSLAGLYEQYF. In nucleotides, the CDR3 is TGTGCCAGCAGTACTTCTCTAGCGGGACTCTACGAGCAGTACTTC.